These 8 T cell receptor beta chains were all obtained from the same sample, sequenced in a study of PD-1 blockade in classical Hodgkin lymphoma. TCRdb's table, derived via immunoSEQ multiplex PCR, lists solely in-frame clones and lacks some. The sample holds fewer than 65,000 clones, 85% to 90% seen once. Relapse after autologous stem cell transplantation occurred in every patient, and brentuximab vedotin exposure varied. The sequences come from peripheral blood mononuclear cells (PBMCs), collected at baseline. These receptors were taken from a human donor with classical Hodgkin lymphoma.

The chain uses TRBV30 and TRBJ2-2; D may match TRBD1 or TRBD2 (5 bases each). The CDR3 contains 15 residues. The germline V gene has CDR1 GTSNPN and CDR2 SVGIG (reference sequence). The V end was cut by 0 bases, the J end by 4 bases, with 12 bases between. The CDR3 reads CAWSVLGEPTGELFF. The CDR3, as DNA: TGTGCCTGGAGTGTACTAGGGGAGCCCACCGGGGAGCTGTTTTTT. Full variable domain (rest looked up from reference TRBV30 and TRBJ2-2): SQTIHQWPATLVQPVGSPLSLECTVEGTSNPNLYWYRQAAGRGLQLLFYSVGIGQISSEVPQNLSASRPQDRQFILSSKKLLLSDSGFYLCAWSVLGEPTGELFFGEGSRLTVL.

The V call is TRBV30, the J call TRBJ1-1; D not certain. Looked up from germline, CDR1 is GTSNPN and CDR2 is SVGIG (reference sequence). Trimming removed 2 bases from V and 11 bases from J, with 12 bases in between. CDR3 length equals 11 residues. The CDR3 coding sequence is TGTGCCTGGAGTACAGAAAGGCTGGCTTTCTTT. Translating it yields CAWSTERLAFF.

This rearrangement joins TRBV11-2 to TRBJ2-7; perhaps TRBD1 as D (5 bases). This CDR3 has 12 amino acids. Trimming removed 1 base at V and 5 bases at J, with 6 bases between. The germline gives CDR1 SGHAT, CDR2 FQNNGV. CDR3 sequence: CASSLVRDEQYF. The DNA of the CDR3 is TGTGCCAGCAGCTTAGTCAGGGACGAGCAGTACTTC. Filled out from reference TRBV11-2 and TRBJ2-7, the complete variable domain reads EAGVAQSPRYKIIEKRQSVAFWCNPISGHATLYWYQQILGQGPKLLIQFQNNGVVDDSQLPKDRFSAERLKGVDSTLKIQPAKLEDSAVYLCASSLVRDEQYFGPGTRLTVT.

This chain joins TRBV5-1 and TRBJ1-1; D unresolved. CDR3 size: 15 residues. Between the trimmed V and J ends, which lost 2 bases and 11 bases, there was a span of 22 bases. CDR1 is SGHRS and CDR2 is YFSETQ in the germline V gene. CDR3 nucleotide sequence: TGCGCCAGCAGCTTCGGCCAGCCAGCCGACGGCGAGGCTTTCTTT. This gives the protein CASSFGQPADGEAFF.

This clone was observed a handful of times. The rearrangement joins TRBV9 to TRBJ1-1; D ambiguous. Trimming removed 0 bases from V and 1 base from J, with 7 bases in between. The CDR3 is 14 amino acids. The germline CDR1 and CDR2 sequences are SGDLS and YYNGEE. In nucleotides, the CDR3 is TGTGCCAGCAGCGTAGGGGTGGCGAACACTGAAGCTTTCTTT. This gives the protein CASSVGVANTEAFF. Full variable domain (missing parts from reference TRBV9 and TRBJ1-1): DSGVTQTPKHLITATGQRVTLRCSPRSGDLSVYWYQQSLDQGLQFLIQYYNGEERAKGNILERFSAQQFPDLHSELNLSSLELGDSALYFCASSVGVANTEAFFGQGTRLTVV.

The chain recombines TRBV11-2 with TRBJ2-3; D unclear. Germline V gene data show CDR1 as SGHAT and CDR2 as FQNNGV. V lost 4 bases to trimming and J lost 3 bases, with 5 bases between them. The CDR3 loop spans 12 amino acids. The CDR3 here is CASSSRTDTQYF. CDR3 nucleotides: TGTGCCAGCAGCTCCCGTACAGATACGCAGTATTTT.

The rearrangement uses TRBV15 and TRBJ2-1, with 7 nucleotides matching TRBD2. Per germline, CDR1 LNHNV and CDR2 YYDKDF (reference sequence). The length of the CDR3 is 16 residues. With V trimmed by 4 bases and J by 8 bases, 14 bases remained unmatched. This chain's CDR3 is CATSTLTWGGSDEQFF. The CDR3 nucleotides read TGTGCCACCAGCACCCTAACGTGGGGGGGTAGTGATGAGCAGTTCTTC.

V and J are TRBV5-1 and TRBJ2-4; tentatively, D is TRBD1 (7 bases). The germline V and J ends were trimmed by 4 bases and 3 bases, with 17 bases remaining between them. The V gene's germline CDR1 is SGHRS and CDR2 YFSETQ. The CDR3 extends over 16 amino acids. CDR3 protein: CASSGGHRGGKNIQYF. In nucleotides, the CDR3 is TGCGCCAGCAGCGGCGGTCACAGGGGAGGCAAAAACATTCAGTACTTC.